What follows are 23 T cell receptor beta chains derived from one specimen sequenced in a study of response to subunit inactivated influenza vaccine. TCRdb re-called the RT-PCR reads with MiXCR, one entry per CDR3 protein. The sample lists more than 700,000 distinct CDR3 sequences, around 20% occurring once. The sequenced sample was PBMCs from blood, obtained roughly 5 days after vaccination. All receptors come from a man aged 45-65 years who received an inactivated influenza vaccine.

This clonotype was recorded a few times. The chain couples TRBV7-2 to TRBJ2-1; TRBD2 matches 9 bases. Germline loops: CDR1 SGHTA, CDR2 FQGNSA. The CDR3 contains 15 residues. The V gene end was trimmed by 6 bases and the J gene end by 3 bases; junction bases not matched to a gene: 6. CDR3 nucleotides: TGTGCCAGCAGGGTAGCGGGAGAGGGCTACAATGAGCAGTTCTTC. Protein sequence: CASRVAGEGYNEQFF.

This clonotype has at least ten counts. The chain recombines TRBV12-3 or TRBV12-4 with TRBJ2-2; TRBD2 agrees at 13 bases. CDR3 length: 16 residues. The ends lost 5 bases at V and 8 bases at J; junction bases unmatched: 8. CDR3 coding DNA: TGTGCCAGCAGTCCTCGGACTAGCGGGAGTGGTGGGGAGCTGTTTTTT. Translated: CASSPRTSGSGGELFF.

This clonotype was observed a handful of times. The gene calls are TRBV20-1 and TRBJ2-7; TRBD2 matches 8 bases. With V trimmed by 5 bases and J by 5 bases, 14 bases remained unmatched. The CDR3 is made up of 15 amino acids. The germline gives CDR1 DFQATT, CDR2 SNEGSKA (reference sequence). The DNA for the CDR3 is TGCAGTGCTGATGGGGGGAGCGGGAGTCTCCACGAGCAGTACTTC. This translates into CSADGGSGSLHEQYF.

The chain is built from TRBV7-9 and TRBJ2-7; D is undetermined. This CDR3 region has 14 residues. Trimming stripped 4 bases from V and 3 bases from J, with 13 bases between. Germline CDR1 and CDR2: SEHNR and FQNEAQ (reference sequence). The CDR3 DNA sequence: TGTGCCAGCAGCTCTGAGACAACTTACTACGAGCAGTACTTC. This sequence encodes CASSSETTYYEQYF.

This clonotype appeared a few times. The chain links TRBV28 to TRBJ2-7; D unclear. Germline V gives CDR1 MDHEN, CDR2 SYDVKM. The V and J ends lost 1 base and 0 bases respectively, with 10 bases between them. The CDR3 is 15 amino acids. CDR3 in DNA: TGTGCCAGCAGTTTATTGCCCGGTAGCTCCTACGAGCAGTACTTC. Encoded protein: CASSLLPGSSYEQYF.

This clonotype has just one count. V usage is TRBV28 and J usage is TRBJ1-3; D not resolved. The CDR3 consists of 15 residues. The germline V gene encodes CDR1 MDHEN and CDR2 SYDVKM. Trimming cost V 11 bases and J 0 bases, with 17 bases left between them. The CDR3 reads CASFRQAFSGNTIYF. The CDR3 DNA reads as TGTGCCTCTTTCAGGCAGGCCTTCTCTGGAAACACCATATATTTT. The whole variable domain, filled in from reference TRBV28 and TRBJ1-3, reads DVKVTQSSRYLVKRTGEKVFLECVQDMDHENMFWYRQDPGLGLRLIYFSYDVKMKEKGDIPEGYSVSREKKERFSLILESASTNQTSMYLCASFRQAFSGNTIYFGEGSWLTVV.

The sample holds a few counts of this clonotype. The V and J genes are TRBV20-1 and TRBJ2-1; TRBD2 might be the D (6 bases). The CDR3 runs 15 residues. Germline loops: CDR1 DFQATT, CDR2 SNEGSKA (reference sequence). V shed 2 bases and J shed 0 bases, with 11 bases lying between them. DNA of the CDR3: TGCAGTGCTAGAAGGCCCGGGAGCTCCTACAATGAGCAGTTCTTC. This gives the protein CSARRPGSSYNEQFF.

This clonotype came up a few times. The V and J genes are TRBV5-1 and TRBJ2-2; the D is unclear. The germline V gene encodes CDR1 SGHRS and CDR2 YFSETQ. The CDR3 is made up of 17 amino acids. The V and J ends lost 3 bases and 0 bases respectively, with 15 bases between them. Here the CDR3 DNA reads TGCGCCAGCAGCTCTACCGTCCTAGGGTCGAACACCGGGGAGCTGTTTTTT. Translated, it gives CASSSTVLGSNTGELFF.

In this sample, this clonotype turned up a few times. The chain links TRBV20-1 to TRBJ2-3, with D possibly TRBD2 on 6 matching bases. Germline loops: CDR1 DFQATT, CDR2 SNEGSKA (reference sequence). The CDR3 runs 16 residues. V was shortened by 2 bases and J by 0 bases, with 15 bases between the two germline ends. The CDR3 DNA sequence: TGCAGTGCTAGATCCGGAAGGGGACTCAGCACAGATACGCAGTATTTT. It is translated as CSARSGRGLSTDTQYF.

V and J are TRBV5-1 and TRBJ2-7; D perhaps matches TRBD1 (6 bases). CDR1 and CDR2 from the germline V gene are SGHRS and YFSETQ. The CDR3 totals 16 residues. V lost 0 bases to trimming and J lost 2 bases, with 15 bases between them. This CDR3 reads CASSLVSGADTYEQYF. The CDR3 nucleotides read TGCGCCAGCAGCTTGGTATCAGGGGCCGATACCTACGAGCAGTACTTC. The full variable domain, completed using reference TRBV5-1 and TRBJ2-7, is KAGVTQTPRYLIKTRGQQVTLSCSPISGHRSVSWYQQTPGQGLQFLFEYFSETQRNKGNFPGRFSGRQFSNSRSEMNVSTLELGDSALYLCASSLVSGADTYEQYFGPGTRLTVT.

The CDR3 region has the DNA TGCGCCAGCAGCCAAGGTCGTCGTGGGGCCAACGTCCTGACTTTC. Protein product: CASSQGRRGANVLTF. J is TRBJ2-6 and V is TRBV4-3; no clear D gene. The V gene's germline CDR1 is LGHNA and CDR2 YSLEER. Trimming left V 1 base short and J 3 bases short, with 7 bases between. This CDR3 is built from 15 residues.

The J gene is TRBJ2-7, the V gene TRBV5-1; D unresolved. The CDR3 is made up of 14 amino acids. The V end lost 1 base, the J end lost 0 bases, and 8 bases lay between the germline ends. Per germline, CDR1 SGHRS and CDR2 YFSETQ. This chain's CDR3 is CASSLNGFSYEQYF. In DNA form, the CDR3 reads TGCGCCAGCAGCTTGAACGGTTTCTCCTACGAGCAGTACTTC. The full variable domain, its missing parts supplied by reference TRBV5-1 and TRBJ2-7, is KAGVTQTPRYLIKTRGQQVTLSCSPISGHRSVSWYQQTPGQGLQFLFEYFSETQRNKGNFPGRFSGRQFSNSRSEMNVSTLELGDSALYLCASSLNGFSYEQYFGPGTRLTVT.

This clonotype showed up just a few times. No conserved phenylalanine or tryptophan is present at the end of the CDR3, so a read error is the likely explanation. The DNA is left out, because the CDR3 cannot be placed on it with certainty; the CDR3 is given as TCRdb lists it. This chain connects TRBV29-1 to TRBJ1-2. Germline V gives CDR1 SQVTM, CDR2 ANQGSEA. The CDR3 adds up to 10 amino acids, both ends counted. This CDR3 is CSAEGTDSLM.

This clonotype was seen a handful of times. The chain has TRBV12-3 or TRBV12-4 and TRBJ2-1; the match to TRBD2 covers 7 bases. Trimming took 6 bases from V and 3 from J; bases not matched to a gene: 8. The CDR3 spans 15 residues. As DNA, the CDR3 is TGTGCCAGCAGCCCAAGGACTAGGAACTACAATGAGCAGTTCTTC. It yields the protein CASSPRTRNYNEQFF.

V usage is TRBV27 and J usage is TRBJ2-7; 11 bases map to TRBD2. CDR3 length: 16 residues. Germline lookup yields CDR1 MNHEY and CDR2 SMNVEV (reference sequence). With 6 bases clipped from V and 4 bases from J, the junction kept 11 bases outside the gene matches. The CDR3 sequence: CASSDHPGTSGYEQYF. The CDR3 DNA reads as TGTGCCAGCAGCGATCACCCCGGGACTAGCGGATACGAGCAGTACTTC.

In its sample, this clonotype was seen a few times. The chain carries TRBV5-5 and TRBJ1-6; D ambiguous. The V gene's germline CDR1 is SGHKS and CDR2 YYEKEE (reference sequence). The CDR3 is 14 residues long. With 4 bases removed from V and 10 bases from J, the gap between germline ends came to 15 bases. CDR3 sequence reads: CASSPGPPGSPLHF. The CDR3 nucleotides are TGTGCCAGCAGCCCCGGGCCCCCCGGGTCACCCCTCCACTTT.

This clonotype turned up a few times. The chain is built from TRBV18 and TRBJ1-6; the D is unclear. Trimming left V 2 bases short and J 9 bases short, with 17 bases between. The CDR3 has 16 amino acids. Germline CDR1 reads KGHSH; CDR2 reads LQKENI. Written as DNA, the CDR3 is TGTGCCAGCTCACCAGGCGTGTCGCGGACGGGTTCACCCCTCCACTTT. This sequence encodes CASSPGVSRTGSPLHF.

The chain joins TRBV24-1 to TRBJ2-6; D is unresolved. This CDR3 has 16 amino acids. V gave up 4 bases and J gave up 1 base, with 10 bases separating them. CDR1 is KGHDR and CDR2 is SFDVKD in the germline V gene. The CDR3 loop reads CATSDARRSGANVLTF. In DNA form, the CDR3 reads TGTGCCACCAGTGACGCTCGTAGGTCTGGGGCCAACGTCCTGACTTTC.

The chain links TRBV15 to TRBJ2-1; 8 bases fit TRBD2. Germline V gene sequence: CDR1 LNHNV, CDR2 YYDKDF (reference sequence). With 7 bases clipped from V and 6 bases from J, the junction kept 11 bases outside the gene matches. This CDR3 spans 15 amino acids. CDR3 in amino acids: CATTSAGGRRNEQFF. The CDR3 region has the DNA TGTGCCACCACCAGCGCGGGAGGCCGGCGCAATGAGCAGTTCTTC.

This clonotype showed up just a few times. The CDR3 loop is CASRGDVSNQPQHF. The DNA of the CDR3 is TGTGCCAGCAGAGGGGACGTAAGCAATCAGCCCCAGCATTTT. The rearrangement uses TRBV12-3 or TRBV12-4 and TRBJ1-5; D possibly corresponds to TRBD1 (5 bases). With 6 bases removed from V and 1 base from J, the gap between germline ends came to 10 bases. The CDR3 loop spans 14 amino acids.

This clonotype was picked up a small number of times. The J gene is TRBJ1-5, the V gene TRBV4-1; D remains unclear. Germline V gene sequence: CDR1 MGHRA, CDR2 YSYEKL. The V end lost 1 base, the J end lost 0 bases, and 10 bases lay between the germline ends. The length of the CDR3 is 16 residues. The CDR3, as DNA: TGCGCCAGCAGCCAAGGAGAAGCAGATAGCAATCAGCCCCAGCATTTT. It is translated as CASSQGEADSNQPQHF.

The gene calls are TRBV6-5 and TRBJ1-2, with TRBD1 as a possible D gene (5 bases). The V end lost 2 bases, the J end lost 8 bases, and 18 bases lay between the germline ends. Germline V gene sequence: CDR1 MNHEY, CDR2 SVGAGI. CDR3 length equals 15 residues. The CDR3 is CASSYRLRQPGGYTF. CDR3 DNA sequence: TGTGCCAGCAGTTACCGGTTACGACAGCCTGGGGGCTACACCTTC.

This clonotype was picked up a small number of times. V usage is TRBV20-1 and J usage is TRBJ2-7; 11 nucleotides line up with TRBD2. Germline-derived CDR1 and CDR2 are DFQATT and SNEGSKA (reference sequence). V dropped 3 bases and J dropped 4; count of bases not matched to a gene: 8. The CDR3 has 15 amino acids. The CDR3, as DNA: TGCAGTGCTAGGGAACCTAGCGGGAGGTTATACGAGCAGTACTTC. As protein: CSAREPSGRLYEQYF.